The 7 T cell receptor beta chains below were found in one sample sequenced in a study of metastatic and nonmetastatic thyroid tumors. No treatment had been given to any patient before thyroid surgery. Using MiXCR, TCRdb reanalyzed the PCR reads. The table has tens of thousands of clones, about 13% seen once. The sequenced material came from blood. The receptors derive from a female donor with papillary thyroid cancer or a benign thyroid nodule (not recorded which). Some clones in this sample may be carry-over from other donors' samples.

The chain joins TRBV6-2 or TRBV6-3 to TRBJ1-1, with 7 bases matching TRBD1. The CDR3 sequence is 16 residues long. The J segment lost 7 bases and the V segment lost 7 bases, leaving 18 bases of the junction unmatched. Germline V gene lookup returns CDR1 MNHEY and CDR2 SVGEGT. Here the CDR3 reads CASILQGRTVSIEAFF. As DNA, the CDR3 is TGTGCCAGCATCCTACAGGGGCGCACCGTTAGCATTGAAGCTTTCTTT.

The rearrangement uses TRBV5-6 and TRBJ2-7; 11 nucleotides align to TRBD2. The trim removed 4 bases at V and 5 bases at J, leaving 5 bases unmatched. CDR3 size: 14 residues. Germline values: CDR1 SGHDT, CDR2 YYEEEE. The DNA for the CDR3 is TGTGCCAGCAGCACACTAGCGGGAGATGACGAGCAGTACTTC. Translating gives CASSTLAGDDEQYF.

Concerning this clone itself: Possible read error: a much larger clone is one base away. The CDR3 nucleotides read TGTTCCAGCAGCCCCGATGGCGGGAGGGTCAACTACGAGCAGTACTTC. This codes for CSSSPDGGRVNYEQYF. The chain is built from TRBV5-4 and TRBJ2-7; 9 bases map to TRBD2. The CDR3 covers 16 residues. CDR1 and CDR2 (germline): SGHNT, YYREEE (reference sequence).

This clone was detected ten times or more. V usage is TRBV11-3 and J usage is TRBJ2-2, with 8 nucleotides matching TRBD1. The CDR3 loop spans 14 amino acids. Losses at the gene ends were 3 bases for V and 8 bases for J; bases not matched to a gene: 5. The germline CDR1 and CDR2 sequences are SGHNT and YENEEA. CDR3 bases: TGTGCCAGCAGCTTGACAGGGGATTCGGGGGAGCTGTTTTTT. This sequence encodes CASSLTGDSGELFF.

This clone was counted between two and nine times. This may arise from a read error, as a much more abundant clone is one base away. The chain employs TRBV9 and TRBJ2-1, with D possibly called TRBD1 or TRBD2 (6 bases each). V lost 7 bases, J lost 7 bases, and 21 bases lay in between. This CDR3 has 15 amino acids. The germline V gene encodes CDR1 SGDLS and CDR2 YYNGEE. The CDR3 spells CASGISAQGGNEQFF. The CDR3 DNA follows: TGTGCCAGCGGCATCTCTGCACAAGGGGGGAATGAGCAGTTCTTC.

Ten or more counts support this clone. The chain recombines TRBV30 with TRBJ2-3, with 11 bases fitting TRBD2. The CDR3 has 14 residues. J gave up 6 bases and V 2 bases, and 4 bases lay outside the gene matches. Germline assignment: CDR1 GTSNPN and CDR2 SVGIG (reference sequence). CDR3 residues: CAWSWTSGRDTQYF. In DNA, the CDR3 is TGTGCCTGGAGTTGGACTAGCGGGCGGGATACGCAGTATTTT. The entire variable domain, with the rest obtained from reference TRBV30 and TRBJ2-3, is as follows: SQTIHQWPATLVQPVGSPLSLECTVEGTSNPNLYWYRQAAGRGLQLLFYSVGIGQISSEVPQNLSASRPQDRQFILSSKKLLLSDSGFYLCAWSWTSGRDTQYFGPGTRLTVL.

This clone was found many times. The chain joins TRBV6-2 or TRBV6-3 to TRBJ1-2; D unresolved. Germline loops: CDR1 MNHEY, CDR2 SVGEGT. The CDR3 extends over 12 amino acids. Trimming removed 7 bases at V and 4 bases at J, with 10 bases between. For the CDR3, the DNA is TGTGCCAGCACCCGGACCGGCTATGGCTACACCTTC. This encodes CASTRTGYGYTF.